Below are 22 T cell receptor beta chains sequenced from a single sample in a study of Graves' ophthalmopathy and Graves' hyperthyroidism. The study amplified TCR beta CDR3 regions using RNA transcripts. HTBI primers primed a first-round RT-PCR, and a second-round multiplex PCR followed. Each CDR3 protein gets one entry after TCRdb re-called the multiplex PCR reads with MiXCR. The table shows about 240,000 distinct CDR3 sequences, with 45% occurring only once. The sample taken for sequencing was peripheral blood. These TCRs come from an adult man with Graves' ophthalmopathy.

The rearrangement joins TRBV5-8 to TRBJ2-7, with TRBD2 identical over 7 bases. The CDR3 consists of 14 residues. CDR1 and CDR2 from the germline V gene are SGHTS and YDEGEE. With V trimmed by 2 bases and J by 5 bases, 7 bases remained unmatched. CDR3 loop: CASSFRAGLDEQYF. The CDR3 DNA sequence: TGTGCCAGCAGCTTTCGAGCGGGACTCGACGAGCAGTACTTC.

CDR3 amino acids: CASSLTWDSNSYEQYF. In nucleotides, the CDR3 is TGTGCCAGCAGTTTAACCTGGGACAGCAACTCCTACGAGCAGTACTTC. The chain links TRBV2 to TRBJ2-7; TRBD1 agrees at 7 bases. CDR1 is SNHLY, CDR2 FYNNEI, per germline. The junction had 10 bases not matched to a gene; V was cut back by 5 bases and J by 0 bases. The CDR3 runs to 16 residues.

The CDR3 region has the DNA TGTGCCATCAGTAGCCAAGATCAGGTTATCTACGAGCAGTACTTC. Amino acid sequence: CAISSQDQVIYEQYF. The chain has TRBV10-3 and TRBJ2-7; no firm D call. The CDR3 consists of 15 residues. CDR1 and CDR2 from the germline V gene are ENHRY and SYGVKD. Trimming shortened V by 5 bases and J by 3 bases, and 17 bases separated the two germline ends.

The genes are TRBV12-3 or TRBV12-4 and TRBJ1-4; tentatively, D is TRBD1 (5 bases). Trimming cost V 0 bases and J 8 bases, with 13 bases left between them. The CDR3 loop spans 15 amino acids. The CDR3, as DNA: TGTGCCAGCAGTTTAGCGGAGGGGCGGGAGGAAAAACTGTTTTTT. Its translation: CASSLAEGREEKLFF.

In its sample, this clonotype was seen a few times. The rearrangement joins TRBV24-1 to TRBJ2-5; D gene ambiguous. Germline lookup yields CDR1 KGHDR and CDR2 SFDVKD. The CDR3 runs to 16 residues. The germline V and J ends were trimmed by 5 bases and 4 bases, with 19 bases remaining between them. For the CDR3, the DNA is TGTGCCACCAGTGCCCCGAACGGAGACAAGCCAGAGACCCAGTACTTC. Its protein product is CATSAPNGDKPETQYF.

This clonotype has only a few counts. The V and J genes are TRBV10-3 and TRBJ2-7; unclear D gene. CDR1 and CDR2 (germline): ENHRY, SYGVKD. This CDR3 spans 13 amino acids. Trimming removed 2 bases at V and 1 base at J, with 6 bases between. This chain's CDR3 is CAISEGESYEQYF. The CDR3, as DNA: TGTGCCATCAGTGAGGGAGAGTCCTACGAGCAGTACTTC.

This chain connects TRBV2 to TRBJ1-6, with D hard to call. V gave up 2 bases and J gave up 7 bases, with 9 bases separating them. The CDR3 spans 14 residues. Germline CDR1 SNHLY, CDR2 FYNNEI. CDR3 residues: CASSERVTNSPLHF. The DNA of the CDR3 is TGTGCCAGCAGTGAACGGGTCACGAATTCACCCCTCCACTTT.

V is TRBV20-1 and J is TRBJ1-5; 9 nucleotides agree with TRBD1. CDR1 and CDR2 (germline): DFQATT, SNEGSKA (reference sequence). J gave up 9 bases and V 5 bases, and 8 bases lay outside the gene matches. The CDR3 is made up of 13 amino acids. The CDR3, as DNA: TGCAGTGCTCCTATACAGGGGGCTGGGCCCCAGCATTTT. Residues: CSAPIQGAGPQHF.

CDR3 region: CASGVGLANYGYTF. In DNA, the CDR3 is TGTGCCAGCGGGGTCGGTTTAGCTAACTATGGCTACACCTTC. The chain links TRBV10-3 to TRBJ1-2; D remains unclear. V dropped 10 bases and J dropped 0 bases, with 15 bases sitting between them. The CDR3 is made up of 14 amino acids. The germline CDR1 and CDR2 sequences are ENHRY and SYGVKD.

This clonotype has just a few counts. The rearrangement links TRBV12-3 or TRBV12-4 to TRBJ1-4, with D unresolved. The CDR3 consists of 16 residues. V was cut by 5 bases and J by 8 bases, with 21 bases left in between. The CDR3 nucleotides read TGTGCCAGCAGTCCGACGGCCTTTCCGGATAACGAAAAACTGTTTTTT. It codes for CASSPTAFPDNEKLFF.

The chain has TRBV7-8 and TRBJ1-2; no definite D call. This CDR3 region has 16 residues. Looked up from germline, CDR1 is SGHVS and CDR2 is FQNEAQ. V was clipped by 3 bases and J by 5 bases, with 19 bases between them. As DNA, the CDR3 is TGTGCCAGCAGCTTCTTCCGATTCCGAGACCTATATGGCTACACCTTC. This gives the protein CASSFFRFRDLYGYTF.

J is TRBJ2-5 and V is TRBV6-5; weak D call: TRBD2 (6 bases). The V end was cut by 7 bases, the J end by 4 bases, with 7 bases between. Germline CDR1 is MNHEY and CDR2 is SVGAGI. CDR3 length: 11 residues. The CDR3 here is CASMGGETQYF. The CDR3 coding sequence is TGTGCCAGCATGGGGGGAGAGACCCAGTACTTC.

CDR3 nucleotides: TGCAGTGCACCCCAGAATAACTATGGCTACACCTTC. Encoded protein: CSAPQNNYGYTF. The chain recombines TRBV20-1 with TRBJ1-2, with D hard to call. Trimming shortened V by 6 bases and J by 1 base, and 9 bases separated the two germline ends. The V gene's germline CDR1 is DFQATT and CDR2 SNEGSKA (reference sequence). The CDR3 consists of 12 residues.

In its sample, this clonotype was seen once. The V and J genes are TRBV7-2 and TRBJ2-5; maybe TRBD2 (5 bases). V lost 11 bases, J lost 4 bases, and 20 bases lay in between. This CDR3 contains 14 residues. Germline CDR1 SGHTA, CDR2 FQGNSA. For the CDR3, the DNA is TGTGCCTGGAGTGTAGGCGGGCCCTCAGAGACCCAGTACTTC. It specifies CAWSVGGPSETQYF.

The V gene is TRBV2, the J gene TRBJ2-7; tentative D call: TRBD1 (5 bases). Germline CDR1 reads SNHLY; CDR2 reads FYNNEI. The V end lost 3 bases, the J end lost 3 bases, and 6 bases lay between the germline ends. The CDR3 has 12 amino acids. The CDR3 region has the DNA TGTGCCAGCAGTGACACAGGCTACGAGCAGTACTTC. Its translation is CASSDTGYEQYF.

In nucleotides, the CDR3 is TGTGCCAGCAGCCCTTGGGGACAGGAAGGCTCTGGGGCCAACGTCCTGACTTTC. This encodes CASSPWGQEGSGANVLTF. J is TRBJ2-6 and V is TRBV7-2; TRBD1 matches at 8 bases. Germline trimming cut 5 bases from V and 0 bases from J; bases unmatched to any gene: 9. This CDR3 is built from 18 residues. CDR1 and CDR2 from the germline V gene are SGHTA and FQGNSA.

This clonotype has a handful of counts. The J gene is TRBJ2-7, the V gene TRBV7-9, with a possible D match to TRBD1 (6 bases). CDR1 is SEHNR and CDR2 is FQNEAQ in the germline V gene (reference sequence). CDR3 size: 15 residues. V gave up 5 bases and J gave up 2 bases, with 16 bases separating them. The CDR3 loop is CASSRPGTSTYEQYF. The CDR3 DNA reads as TGTGCCAGCAGCCGGCCAGGGACATCGACCTACGAGCAGTACTTC.

This rearrangement joins TRBV5-5 to TRBJ1-6; D gene ambiguous. The CDR3 runs 12 residues. Germline lookup yields CDR1 SGHKS and CDR2 YYEKEE (reference sequence). The ends were cut back, 1 base at V and 10 bases at J, with 6 bases in the middle. The CDR3 DNA reads as TGTGCCAGCAGCTTGCGGGAATCACCCCTCCACTTT. Translating gives CASSLRESPLHF.

This clonotype was picked up a small number of times. The chain has TRBV7-9 and TRBJ1-6; TRBD1 matches at 8 bases. Per germline, CDR1 SEHNR and CDR2 FQNEAQ (reference sequence). This CDR3 comprises 14 residues. After removal of 5 bases from V and 7 bases from J, the junction contained 4 bases not matched to a gene. The CDR3 loop is CASSPDRANSPLHF. As DNA, the CDR3 is TGTGCCAGCAGCCCGGACAGGGCAAATTCACCCCTCCACTTT.

The V gene is TRBV6-5, the J gene TRBJ1-2; 8 bases agree with TRBD1. There are 12 residues in the CDR3. In germline, CDR1 is MNHEY, CDR2 SVGAGI. V was pared by 5 bases and J by 8 bases, with 4 bases of the junction left unmatched. In nucleotides, the CDR3 is TGTGCCAGCAGTCAGGACAGGGAAGGCTACACCTTC. Translating it yields CASSQDREGYTF.

CDR3 protein: CASSLAATRSVNEQFF. DNA of the CDR3: TGTGCCAGCAGCTTAGCGGCCACCAGATCGGTAAATGAGCAGTTCTTC. V is TRBV11-1 and J is TRBJ2-1; D remains ambiguous. Trimming pared 0 bases from V and 7 bases from J, leaving 16 bases between. CDR3 length: 16 amino acids. Germline V gene data show CDR1 as SGHAT and CDR2 as FQDESV (reference sequence).

This chain links TRBV18 with TRBJ1-2; D is possibly TRBD1 (5 bases). Trimming cost V 5 bases and J 8 bases, with 15 bases left between them. The CDR3 has 13 amino acids. Germline CDR1 reads KGHSH; CDR2 reads LQKENI. The CDR3 protein is CASSVQGRDGYTF. The CDR3 DNA is TGTGCCAGCTCAGTCCAGGGAAGGGACGGCTACACCTTC.